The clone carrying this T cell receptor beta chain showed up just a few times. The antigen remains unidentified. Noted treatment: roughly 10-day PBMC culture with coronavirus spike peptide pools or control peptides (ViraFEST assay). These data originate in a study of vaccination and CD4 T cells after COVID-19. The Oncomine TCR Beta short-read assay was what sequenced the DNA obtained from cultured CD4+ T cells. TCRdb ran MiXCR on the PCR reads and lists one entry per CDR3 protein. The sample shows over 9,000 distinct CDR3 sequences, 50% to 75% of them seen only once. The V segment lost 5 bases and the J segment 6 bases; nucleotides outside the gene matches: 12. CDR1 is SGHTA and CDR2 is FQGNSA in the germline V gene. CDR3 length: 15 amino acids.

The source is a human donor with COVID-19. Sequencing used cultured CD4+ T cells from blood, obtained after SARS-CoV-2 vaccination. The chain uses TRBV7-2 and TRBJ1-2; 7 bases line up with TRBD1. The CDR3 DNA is TGTGCCAGCAGCAAGAGGGGGCAGACCGGGCATGGCTACACCTTC. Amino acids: CASSKRGQTGHGYTF. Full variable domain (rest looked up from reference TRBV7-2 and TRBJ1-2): GAGVSQSPSNKVTEKGKDVELRCDPISGHTALYWYRQSLGQGLEFLIYFQGNSAPDKSGLPSDRFSAERTGGSVSTLTIQRTQQEDSAVYLCASSKRGQTGHGYTFGSGTRLTVV.